Shown below are 13 T cell receptor beta chains from a single sample sequenced in a study of human T cells and chemical hapten exposure. One entry per CDR3 protein, called by TCRdb with MiXCR from the RACE reads. This table has 100,000 or so distinct CDR3 sequences, 11% appearing once. Time point in this sample: patch test 2, 6 weeks after DPC sensitization. Indicated treatment: therapeutic diphenylcyclopropenone sensitization with weekly scalp DPC. The source material was whole blood, sampled in connection with sensitization to the hapten diphenylcyclopropenone (DPC). Receptors were obtained from a man aged 35 to 55 with alopecia areata. Some clones in this sample may be carry-over from other donors' samples.

There are a few counts of this clonotype. V gene TRBV20-1 combines with J gene TRBJ2-7; 11 bases match TRBD1. The CDR3 has 14 residues. V was clipped by 5 bases and J by 2 bases; unmatched bases: 5. Germline CDR1 and CDR2: DFQATT and SNEGSKA (reference sequence). CDR3 loop: CSAVRDRGTYEQYF. The DNA for the CDR3 is TGCAGTGCTGTACGGGACAGGGGGACCTACGAGCAGTACTTC.

The gene calls are TRBV9 and TRBJ2-7, with D tentatively TRBD2 (6 bases). The germline V gene has CDR1 SGDLS and CDR2 YYNGEE. CDR3 length: 13 residues. V was clipped by 5 bases and J by 1 base, with 10 bases between them. For the CDR3, the DNA is TGTGCCAGCAGTGCCGGGGGTTCCTACGAGCAGTACTTC. Translated: CASSAGGSYEQYF.

The V call is TRBV29-1, the J call TRBJ2-7; TRBD1 matches at 10 bases. CDR3 length: 13 residues. CDR1 is SQVTM and CDR2 is ANQGSEA in the germline V gene. With V trimmed by 7 bases and J by 3 bases, 6 bases remained unmatched. In nucleotides, the CDR3 is TGCAGCGCAACCGGGACAGGGGTCTACGAGCAGTACTTC. Its translation is CSATGTGVYEQYF.

J is TRBJ2-5 and V is TRBV27, with D hard to call. The length of the CDR3 is 14 residues. Germline values: CDR1 MNHEY, CDR2 SMNVEV (reference sequence). Between the trimmed V and J ends, which lost 4 bases and 4 bases, there was a span of 13 bases. In DNA form, the CDR3 reads TGTGCCAGCAGTTCCCCGAGCCGGCCAGAGACCCAGTACTTC. This gives the protein CASSSPSRPETQYF.

The rearrangement uses TRBV4-3 and TRBJ2-3; weak D call: TRBD1 (5 bases). With 2 bases removed from V and 4 bases from J, the gap between germline ends came to 16 bases. CDR1 is LGHNA, CDR2 YSLEER, per germline. CDR3 size: 16 residues. CDR3 DNA: TGCGCCAGCAGCCAATTCAGGGCGGTTGGGGCAGATACGCAGTATTTT. It translates to CASSQFRAVGADTQYF.

This clonotype occurred a few times. The V and J genes are TRBV6-2 or TRBV6-3 and TRBJ2-7; possible D gene TRBD1, 5 bases. The CDR3 extends over 16 amino acids. Germline lookup yields CDR1 MNHEY and CDR2 SVGEGT. The V gene lost 0 bases and the J gene lost 3 bases, with 15 bases spanning the gap. CDR3 DNA sequence: TGTGCCAGCAGTTACTCCTCGTGGGGCAGAAGCTACGAGCAGTACGTC. Translated, it gives CASSYSSWGRSYEQYV.

There are a few counts of this clonotype. The rearrangement joins TRBV12-3 or TRBV12-4 to TRBJ1-6; D not certain. The CDR3 spans 12 residues. Trimming stripped 2 bases from V and 7 bases from J, with 3 bases between. For the CDR3, the DNA is TGTGCCAGCAGTTTAACGAATTCACCCCTCCACTTT. Amino acid sequence: CASSLTNSPLHF.

The chain links TRBV29-1 to TRBJ2-5, with D maybe TRBD1 (6 bases). The germline V and J ends were trimmed by 2 bases and 4 bases, with 8 bases remaining between them. Germline lookup yields CDR1 SQVTM and CDR2 ANQGSEA. This CDR3 is 12 amino acids long. The CDR3 DNA follows: TGCAGCGTTGAAAGAGGGGGAGAGACCCAGTACTTC. Its protein is CSVERGGETQYF.

Ten or more counts support this clonotype. The chain carries TRBV20-1 and TRBJ2-1; no definite D call. From germline, CDR1 is DFQATT and CDR2 SNEGSKA (reference sequence). The V end lost 3 bases, the J end lost 7 bases, and 19 bases lay between the germline ends. This CDR3 is built from 15 residues. The CDR3 reads CSASRAQNHDNEQFF. The CDR3 nucleotides read TGCAGTGCTAGTCGGGCCCAAAACCATGATAATGAGCAGTTCTTC.

The rearrangement joins TRBV20-1 to TRBJ2-3; 7 nucleotides match TRBD1. The CDR3 extends over 17 amino acids. J lost 4 bases, V lost 3 bases, and 16 bases had no gene match. Germline CDR1 is DFQATT and CDR2 is SNEGSKA (reference sequence). CDR3 protein: CSASTGDPTSSPDTQYF. Written as DNA, the CDR3 is TGCAGTGCTAGCACAGGGGACCCAACTAGTTCTCCAGATACGCAGTATTTT.

This clonotype was seen more than once but under ten times. The J gene is TRBJ2-2, the V gene TRBV29-1; 8 bases line up with TRBD2. V was pared by 6 bases and J by 7 bases, with 13 bases of the junction left unmatched. Germline CDR1 is SQVTM and CDR2 is ANQGSEA. CDR3 length: 15 residues. CDR3 nucleotides: TGCAGCGTGACCTGGAAAGCGGGGGCAGGCGGGGAGCTGTTTTTT. It encodes CSVTWKAGAGGELFF.

The rearrangement links TRBV4-3 to TRBJ1-2; 10 positions match TRBD1. This CDR3 spans 17 amino acids. With V trimmed by 4 bases and J by 5 bases, 13 bases remained unmatched. CDR1 LGHNA and CDR2 YSLEER come from the germline V gene. This CDR3 reads CASSLDFGQGGPYGYTF. The CDR3 nucleotides are TGCGCCAGCAGCCTAGATTTTGGACAGGGGGGGCCTTATGGCTACACCTTC.

In this sample, this clonotype turned up a few times. The rearrangement links TRBV12-3 or TRBV12-4 to TRBJ2-3, with 8 bases matching TRBD2. Unmatched junction bases numbered 7, after V lost 1 base and J lost 4 bases. The CDR3 contains 16 residues. The CDR3 here is CASSLEAGRAADTQYF. The CDR3 DNA sequence: TGTGCCAGCAGTTTAGAGGCCGGGAGGGCAGCAGATACGCAGTATTTT.